Given below is one T cell receptor (beta chain) in context. Its antigen remains unknown. Stated time point: newly diagnosed GD, antithyroid drugs for less than 3 months. RNA isolated from PBMCs was used to make the TCR library. This sample was taken from a study of regulatory T cells in long-lasting Graves disease. The length of the CDR3 is 14 residues. Germline loops: CDR1 SGHTA, CDR2 FQGTGA. Trimming removed 5 bases at V and 4 bases at J, with 14 bases between. Combining iRepertoire HTBI primers with Arm-PCR of CDR3 regions, the authors built TCR beta libraries. A single record per CDR3 protein comes from TCRdb applying MiXCR to the multiplex PCR reads. Here the sample spans 350,000 to 500,000 distinct CDR3 sequences, approximately 15% being singletons. Findings of the study overall: Comparison showed that persistent patients shared more public clonotypes (2,741) than new patients (966).

This same sample was also part of a study on T cells in Graves' hyperthyroidism and ophthalmopathy. From that second work: An initial round of RT-PCR targeting the TCR CDR3 relied on the HTBI primer set.

Sequences were derived from peripheral blood mononuclear cells (PBMCs), sampled at new diagnosis, from a patient treated with antithyroid drugs. This sequence was found in a woman aged 45-65 years with Graves disease. The genes are TRBV7-3 and TRBJ1-1, with D maybe TRBD1 (6 bases). Written as DNA, the CDR3 is TGTGCCAGCAGCACTCAACAGGGATCCACTGAAGCTTTCTTT. Amino acids: CASSTQQGSTEAFF. The variable domain in full, with the rest retrieved from reference TRBV7-3 and TRBJ1-1, is GAGVSQTPSNKVTEKGKYVELRCDPISGHTALYWYRQSLGQGPEFLIYFQGTGAADDSGLPNDRFFAVRPEGSVSTLKIQRTERGDSAVYLCASSTQQGSTEAFFGQGTRLTVV.